What follows are 22 T cell receptor beta chains derived from one specimen sequenced in a study of radiation and T cells in renal cell carcinoma. Time point here: baseline pretreatment blood. Indicated treatment: 15 Gy SBRT to primary tumor, nephrectomy 4 weeks later. Only in-frame clones appear in the TCRdb table, and some are missing; sequencing was by immunoSEQ multiplex PCR. The table has approximately 150,000 clones, approximately 87% seen once. The sequences come from blood, collected from a patient whose treatment included radiotherapy and nephrectomy. The source is a woman aged 50 to 65 with renal cell carcinoma.

This clone showed up just a few times. The J gene is TRBJ2-7, the V gene TRBV6-5, with a weak D call TRBD2 (6 bases). V was trimmed by 10 bases and J by 8 bases, leaving 12 bases between them. The length of the CDR3 is 10 residues. Germline CDR1 MNHEY, CDR2 SVGAGI. This CDR3 is CATGEAQQYF. In DNA form, the CDR3 reads TGTGCCACCGGGGAGGCCCAGCAGTACTTC.

V usage is TRBV14 and J usage is TRBJ2-1; 8 positions agree with TRBD2. J was trimmed by 8 bases and V by 7 bases; bases with no gene match: 10. Per the germline V gene, CDR1 is SGHDN and CDR2 is FVKESK. CDR3 length: 14 residues. The CDR3 spells CASNRLAWFHEQFF. The CDR3 DNA is TGTGCCAGCAACCGACTAGCGTGGTTCCATGAGCAGTTCTTC.

V and J are TRBV19 and TRBJ1-3, with a weak D call TRBD1 (5 bases). Trimming removed 6 bases at V and 0 bases at J, with 15 bases between. CDR1 and CDR2 from the germline V gene are LNHDA and SQIVND (reference sequence). This CDR3 is 16 amino acids long. The CDR3 coding sequence is TGTGCCAGTAGCCTCGGGGCGGTGAACTCTGGAAACACCATATATTTT. Translating gives CASSLGAVNSGNTIYF.

The chain carries TRBV11-2 and TRBJ2-5; D is perhaps TRBD1 (6 bases). Germline CDR1 is SGHAT and CDR2 is FQNNGV. CDR3 length: 15 amino acids. The V gene lost 3 bases and the J gene lost 5 bases, with 16 bases spanning the gap. The CDR3 reads CASSFPRGTGETQYF. CDR3 sequence (DNA): TGTGCCAGCAGCTTTCCTAGGGGGACCGGGGAGACCCAGTACTTC.

The genes are TRBV25-1 and TRBJ2-6; D possibly corresponds to TRBD1 (6 bases). Looked up from germline, CDR1 is MGHDK and CDR2 is SYGVNS. The V gene lost 1 base and the J gene lost 0 bases, with 10 bases spanning the gap. This CDR3 spans 17 amino acids. CDR3 sequence reads: CASSESWDNSGANVLTF. Here the CDR3 DNA reads TGTGCCAGCAGTGAATCTTGGGACAACTCTGGGGCCAACGTCCTGACTTTC.

The chain is built from TRBV28 and TRBJ2-7; weak D call: TRBD1 (6 bases). The CDR3 runs to 12 residues. Deletions cut 7 bases from V and 5 bases from J, with 12 bases between. In germline, CDR1 is MDHEN, CDR2 SYDVKM. For the CDR3, the DNA is TGTGCCAGCACCCGACAGGCTAACGAGCAGTACTTC. Amino acid sequence: CASTRQANEQYF.

The rearrangement joins TRBV7-9 to TRBJ2-7, with 9 bases lining up with TRBD1. V gave up 6 bases and J gave up 4 bases; unmatched junction bases: 10. Germline V CDR1 and CDR2: SEHNR, FQNEAQ (reference sequence). The CDR3 runs to 15 residues. CDR3 DNA: TGTGCCAGCAGGGAACTAACGGGACAGGGTTACGAGCAGTACTTC. This encodes CASRELTGQGYEQYF.

The chain joins TRBV4-3 to TRBJ2-7; a possible D gene is TRBD1 (5 bases). Trimming took off 2 bases at V and 2 bases at J, with 10 bases between the two ends. Germline CDR1 and CDR2: LGHNA and YSLEER. The CDR3 extends over 14 amino acids. The CDR3: CASSQRGGPYEQYF. For the CDR3, the DNA is TGCGCCAGCAGCCAAAGGGGCGGACCCTACGAGCAGTACTTC.

V and J are TRBV7-9 and TRBJ1-4; no clear D. V lost 2 bases and J lost 6, with 10 bases in between. The length of the CDR3 is 14 residues. Germline V gene data show CDR1 as SEHNR and CDR2 as FQNEAQ (reference sequence). The DNA for the CDR3 is TGTGCCAGCAGCTTAAGGGCTTCGGATGAAAAACTGTTTTTT. This encodes CASSLRASDEKLFF.

The chain uses TRBV6-4 and TRBJ2-3, with TRBD1 as a possible D gene (6 bases). The germline CDR1 and CDR2 sequences are MRHNA and SNTAGT. The CDR3 runs to 14 residues. V was clipped by 3 bases and J by 0 bases, with 7 bases between them. This CDR3 reads CASSEGASTDTQYF. CDR3 bases: TGTGCCAGCAGTGAGGGGGCGAGCACAGATACGCAGTATTTT.

This sequence joins TRBV4-3 and TRBJ2-2, with a possible D match to TRBD2 (7 bases). The CDR3 has 18 amino acids. V was trimmed by 0 bases and J by 3 bases, leaving 17 bases between them. Germline V lookup: CDR1 LGHNA, CDR2 YSLEER. The CDR3 protein is CASSQDRPGGFDTGELFF. In DNA, the CDR3 is TGCGCCAGCAGCCAAGACCGGCCGGGGGGCTTCGACACCGGGGAGCTGTTTTTT.

The rearrangement uses TRBV7-9 and TRBJ2-7; no clear D. The ends were cut back, 2 bases at V and 2 bases at J, with 10 bases in the middle. The CDR3 sequence is 14 residues long. The V gene's germline CDR1 is SEHNR and CDR2 FQNEAQ (reference sequence). The CDR3 nucleotides are TGTGCCAGCAGCTTAAAAGGGATCCCCTACGAGCAGTACTTC. The encoded protein is CASSLKGIPYEQYF.

This clone was found once. The V gene is TRBV28, the J gene TRBJ2-7; 9 bases match TRBD1. The germline CDR1 and CDR2 sequences are MDHEN and SYDVKM. Trimming cost V 6 bases and J 1 base; bases outside gene matches: 7. The CDR3 spans 15 residues. The CDR3 loop is CASRLPGTGSYEQYF. The CDR3 bases are TGTGCCAGCAGGTTACCCGGGACAGGGTCCTACGAGCAGTACTTC. The full variable domain, rest sourced from reference TRBV28 and TRBJ2-7, is DVKVTQSSRYLVKRTGEKVFLECVQDMDHENMFWYRQDPGLGLRLIYFSYDVKMKEKGDIPEGYSVSREKKERFSLILESASTNQTSMYLCASRLPGTGSYEQYFGPGTRLTVT.

This clone was picked up a small number of times. The rearrangement joins TRBV5-1 to TRBJ2-7; D gene uncertain. This CDR3 comprises 11 residues. Germline V gene lookup returns CDR1 SGHRS and CDR2 YFSETQ. Trimming removed 0 bases from V and 6 bases from J, with 4 bases in between. The CDR3 sequence: CASSLDSEQYF. DNA for the CDR3: TGCGCCAGCAGCTTGGACAGCGAGCAGTACTTC.

J is TRBJ1-4 and V is TRBV5-1; D is perhaps TRBD1 (5 bases). Looked up from germline, CDR1 is SGHRS and CDR2 is YFSETQ. The CDR3 totals 15 residues. Trimming took off 4 bases at V and 0 bases at J, with 10 bases between the two ends. The CDR3 DNA reads TGCGCCAGCAGCATCCAGGGAACAACTAATGAAAAACTGTTTTTT. This sequence encodes CASSIQGTTNEKLFF.

The sample holds a few counts of this clone. The chain uses TRBV18 and TRBJ1-5; 8 nucleotides line up with TRBD1. The germline CDR1 and CDR2 sequences are KGHSH and LQKENI. The V and J ends lost 4 bases and 2 bases, in that order; junction bases with no gene match: 4. The CDR3 is 15 amino acids. The CDR3 here is CASSQDRGGNQPQHF. CDR3 DNA sequence: TGTGCCAGCTCACAAGACAGGGGCGGCAATCAGCCCCAGCATTTT.

This clone was detected only a few times. The rearrangement joins TRBV9 to TRBJ2-2; D is unclear. Germline V gene lookup returns CDR1 SGDLS and CDR2 YYNGEE. V lost 0 bases and J 5 bases, leaving 2 bases between the germline ends. This CDR3 is 12 amino acids long. CDR3 DNA sequence: TGTGCCAGCAGCGTAGATACCGGGGAGCTGTTTTTT. This encodes CASSVDTGELFF.

The chain couples TRBV7-9 to TRBJ2-7; TRBD2 might be the D (5 bases). Trimming left V 6 bases short and J 2 bases short, with 14 bases between. CDR3 length equals 14 residues. The germline V gene has CDR1 SEHNR and CDR2 FQNEAQ (reference sequence). In DNA, the CDR3 is TGTGCCAGCAGTCTTACCGGGAAAACCTACGAGCAGTACTTC. This translates into CASSLTGKTYEQYF. Based on the CDR3 plus reference TRBV7-9 and TRBJ2-7, the full variable domain is DTGVSQNPRHKITKRGQNVTFRCDPISEHNRLYWYRQTLGQGPEFLTYFQNEAQLEKSRLLSDRFSAERPKGSFSTLEIQRTEQGDSAMYLCASSLTGKTYEQYFGPGTRLTVT.

The chain couples TRBV19 to TRBJ2-5, with 8 bases that match TRBD1. Per germline, CDR1 LNHDA and CDR2 SQIVND (reference sequence). V trimming: 9 bases; J trimming: 6 bases; junction bases outside the gene matches: 9. The CDR3 is 13 residues long. The CDR3 is CASGDRSLKTQYF. The DNA for the CDR3 is TGTGCCAGCGGGGACAGGAGTCTCAAGACCCAGTACTTC.

In this sample, this clone turned up once. The V and J genes are TRBV6-5 and TRBJ2-7, with a possible D match to TRBD1 (6 bases). The CDR3 sequence is 13 residues long. Germline V gene data show CDR1 as MNHEY and CDR2 as SVGAGI. Trimming left V 6 bases short and J 3 bases short, with 12 bases between. The CDR3 spells CASSRNRDYEQYF. CDR3 bases: TGTGCCAGCAGCCGAAACAGGGACTACGAGCAGTACTTC.

The rearrangement links TRBV6-6 to TRBJ2-5; 13 nucleotides align to TRBD2. The CDR3 has 16 residues. From germline, CDR1 is MNHNY and CDR2 SVGAGI (reference sequence). Trimming at V came to 2 bases and at J to 4 bases, leaving 4 bases not matched to a gene. The CDR3 reads CASSYSRLAGGETQYF. The CDR3 DNA reads as TGTGCCAGCAGTTACAGCAGACTAGCGGGGGGAGAGACCCAGTACTTC.

This clone was counted only a few times. The rearrangement uses TRBV28 and TRBJ2-7; either TRBD1 or TRBD2 may supply D (5 bases each). With 6 bases removed from V and 4 bases from J, the gap between germline ends came to 19 bases. The CDR3 consists of 15 residues. Germline V gives CDR1 MDHEN, CDR2 SYDVKM. DNA for the CDR3: TGTGCCAGCAGCCCTCCGGGGCGGGCCGCGTACGAGCAGTACTTC. Its protein product is CASSPPGRAAYEQYF.